These T cell receptor beta chains were read from a single sample in a study of T cell responses to AZD1222 COVID-19 vaccine. The table came from immunoSEQ multiplex PCR; TCRdb's copy has only in-frame clones and leaves some out. The sample holds about 100,000 clones, over 90% seen once. Sequences were derived from peripheral blood, sampled on day 0 of AZD1222 vaccination. These receptors were obtained from an adult in good health. Each CDR3 is given with its conserved first and last residue. Each record gives: D gene, J gene, clone size, V gene, CDR3 protein, CDR3 DNA. D genes are given only for firm matches. Clone size is not always given. Where it is, it says once, few, many or a class for expanded clones.

>.|TRBJ2-1|.|TRBV30
CAWSAAGFSYNEQFF
TGTGCCTGGAGTGCGGCCGGATTCTCCTACAATGAGCAGTTCTTC
>.|TRBJ2-2|.|TRBV6-5
CASSRVGAPGELFF
TGTGCCAGCAGTAGGGTGGGGGCCCCCGGGGAGCTGTTTTTT
>.|TRBJ2-3|.|TRBV2
CASSPNSVSDTQYF
TGTGCCAGCAGCCCTAATTCGGTTTCAGATACGCAGTATTTT
>TRBD1|TRBJ1-5|.|TRBV5-8
CASSLRDRDYQPQHF
TGTGCCAGCAGCCTAAGGGACAGGGATTATCAGCCCCAGCATTTT
>.|TRBJ1-5|.|TRBV4-3
CASSQEAGGGNQPQHF
TGCGCCAGCAGCCAAGAGGCGGGGGGGGGCAATCAGCCCCAGCATTTT
>TRBD2|TRBJ2-3|.|TRBV11-2
CASSLRTSRPDTQYF
TGTGCCAGCAGCTTGCGGACTAGCAGGCCAGATACGCAGTATTTT
>.|TRBJ1-3|.|TRBV6-5
CASRVQGNTIYF
TGTGCCAGCAGGGTTCAGGGGAACACCATATATTTT
>.|TRBJ1-2|few|TRBV29-1
CSVGKGNYGYTF
TGCAGCGTTGGAAAGGGCAACTATGGCTACACCTTC
>.|TRBJ2-7|.|TRBV30
CAWSRTRTLRKSKGDEQYF
TGTGCCTGGAGTCGCACCAGGACTCTCCGGAAAAGTAAGGGCGACGAGCAGTACTTC
>.|TRBJ1-6|.|TRBV5-1
CASSLDGATEAPLHF
TGCGCCAGCAGCTTGGATGGCGCAACTGAGGCACCCCTCCACTTT
>.|TRBJ2-5|.|TRBV18
CASSPPEETQYF
TGTGCCAGCTCACCACCGGAGGAGACCCAGTACTTC
>.|TRBJ2-5|.|TRBV3-1/TRBV3-2
CASSQETQYF
TGTGCCAGCAGCCAAGAGACCCAGTACTTC
>TRBD2|TRBJ2-7|.|TRBV5-1
CASSLEGTSGAYEQYF
TGCGCCAGCAGCTTGGAAGGGACTAGCGGCGCCTACGAGCAGTACTTC
>.|TRBJ1-5|.|TRBV27
CAAGPGNQPQHF
TGTGCCGCGGGCCCGGGCAATCAGCCCCAGCATTTT
>.|TRBJ2-3|once|TRBV18
CASSPQSSTDTQYF
TGTGCCAGCTCACCACAGTCTAGCACAGATACGCAGTATTTT
>.|TRBJ2-4|.|TRBV5-4
CASSPGGQAKNIQYF
TGTGCCAGCAGCCCCGGAGGACAAGCCAAAAACATTCAGTACTTC
>.|TRBJ2-5|once|TRBV6-6
CASRPRQVQETQYF
TGTGCCAGCAGACCTAGACAAGTCCAAGAGACCCAGTACTTC
>.|TRBJ2-3|.|TRBV28
CASSSLRVDTQYF
TGTGCCAGCAGTTCCTTAAGGGTAGATACGCAGTATTTT
>.|TRBJ2-5|.|TRBV30
CAWSVGGRETQYF
TGTGCCTGGAGTGTAGGGGGGAGGGAGACCCAGTACTTC
>TRBD1|TRBJ2-7|.|TRBV27
CASSLRDSYEQYF
TGTGCCAGCAGTTTGAGGGACAGTTACGAGCAGTACTTC
>TRBD2|TRBJ2-1|.|TRBV10-3
CAISKGLADSYNEQFF
TGTGCCATCAGTAAGGGACTAGCCGACTCCTACAATGAGCAGTTCTTC
>.|TRBJ1-1|.|TRBV10-3
CATRNRENTEAFF
TGTGCCACCAGGAACAGGGAGAACACTGAAGCTTTCTTT
>.|TRBJ2-7|.|TRBV30
CAWSVPGGGYEQYF
TGTGCCTGGAGTGTACCTGGGGGAGGCTACGAGCAGTACTTC